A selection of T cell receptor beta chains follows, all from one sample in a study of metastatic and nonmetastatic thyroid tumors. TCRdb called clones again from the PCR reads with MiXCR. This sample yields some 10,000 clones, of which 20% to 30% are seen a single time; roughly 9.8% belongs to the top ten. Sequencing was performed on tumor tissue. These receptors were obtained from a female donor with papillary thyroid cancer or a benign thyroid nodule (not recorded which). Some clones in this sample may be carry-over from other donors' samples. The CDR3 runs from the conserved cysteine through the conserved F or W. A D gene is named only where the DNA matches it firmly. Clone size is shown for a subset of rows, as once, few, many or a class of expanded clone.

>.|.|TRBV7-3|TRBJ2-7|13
TGTGCCAGCAGCTTAAATGGAGGGGCCGAGCAGTACTTC
CASSLNGGAEQYF
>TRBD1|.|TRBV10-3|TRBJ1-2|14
TGTGCCAGCAGTTACGGGACAGACCTCTATGGCTACACCTTC
CASSYGTDLYGYTF
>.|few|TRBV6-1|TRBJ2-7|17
TGTGCCAGCAGTGAAGAGGTGGGACCGGGCCCCAATTACGAGCAGTACTTC
CASSEEVGPGPNYEQYF
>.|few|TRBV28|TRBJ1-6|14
TGTGCCAGCAGTCCGGGAGATCGGGGTTCACCCCTCCACTTT
CASSPGDRGSPLHF
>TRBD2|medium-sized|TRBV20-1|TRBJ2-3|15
TGCAGTGCCCCTTCGGCTAGCGGGGACACAGATACGCAGTATTTT
CSAPSASGDTDTQYF
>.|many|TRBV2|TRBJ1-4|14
TGTGCCAGCAGTGATCCCGGCAGGGCTGAAAAACTGTTTTTT
CASSDPGRAEKLFF
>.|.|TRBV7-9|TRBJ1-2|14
TGTGCCAGCAGCTTAACCGTCGCCGAGGATGGCTACACCTTT
CASSLTVAEDGYTF
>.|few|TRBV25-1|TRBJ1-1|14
TGTGCCAGCAGTGACGGAGGTAAGGACACTGAAGCTTTCTTT
CASSDGGKDTEAFF
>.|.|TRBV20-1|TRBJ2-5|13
TGCAGTGCCACGGTTCGAGGGAAGGAGACCCAGTACTTC
CSATVRGKETQYF
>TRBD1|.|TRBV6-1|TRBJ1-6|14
TGTGCCAGCAGGGGGACAGTGCAGCACTCACCCCTCCACTTT
CASRGTVQHSPLHF
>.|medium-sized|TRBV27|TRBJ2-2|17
TGTGCCAGCAGTTTACTCGGGGCTAGCAGCGTCACCGGGGAGCTGTTTTTT
CASSLLGASSVTGELFF
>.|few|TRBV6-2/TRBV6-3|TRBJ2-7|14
TGTGCCAGCAAAAGGACGACAGAGGGTGGAGAGCAGTACTTC
CASKRTTEGGEQYF
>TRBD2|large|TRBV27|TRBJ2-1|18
TGTGCCAGCAGTTTGGGGACAGTTTTTAGCGGGAGTTACAATGAGCAGTTCTTC
CASSLGTVFSGSYNEQFF
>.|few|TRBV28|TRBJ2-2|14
TGTGCCAGCACCCACGGGGGTAACACCGGGGAGCTGTTTTTT
CASTHGGNTGELFF
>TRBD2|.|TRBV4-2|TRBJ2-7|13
TGTGCCAGTAGACTAGCGGACGCCTACGAGCAGTACTTC
CASRLADAYEQYF
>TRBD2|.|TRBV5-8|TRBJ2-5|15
TGTGCCAGCAGCCCGGGGGGACTAGCGGGAGAGACCCAGTACTTC
CASSPGGLAGETQYF
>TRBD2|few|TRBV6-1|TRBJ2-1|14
TGTGCCAGCAGGAGGGGACTAGCGGGAGACGAGCAGTTCTTC
CASRRGLAGDEQFF
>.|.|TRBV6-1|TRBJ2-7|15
TGTGCCAGCAGTGAAGCCGCGGAGGGGCCATACGAGCAGTACTTC
CASSEAAEGPYEQYF
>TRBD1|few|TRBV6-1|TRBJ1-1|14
TGTGCCAGCAGGAGGACAGGGGGATATACTGAAGCTTTCTTT
CASRRTGGYTEAFF
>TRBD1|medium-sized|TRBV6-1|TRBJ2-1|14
TGTGCCAGCAGTGAAGCACAGGGGCGCAATGAGCAGTTCTTC
CASSEAQGRNEQFF
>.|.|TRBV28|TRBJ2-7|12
TGTGCCAGCAGTAATGCGGGGTACGAGCAGTACTTC
CASSNAGYEQYF
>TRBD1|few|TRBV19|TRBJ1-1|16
TGTGCCAGTAGTAGCAGACAGGGGGCGGGGAACACTGAAGCTTTCTTT
CASSSRQGAGNTEAFF
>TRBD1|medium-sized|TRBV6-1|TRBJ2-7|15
TGTGCCAGCAGTTGGCCGGGACAGGGGAGACTCGAGCAGTACTTC
CASSWPGQGRLEQYF
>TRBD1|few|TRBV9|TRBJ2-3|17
TGTGCCAGCAGCGTATCGACAGGGGGCCCACGAACAGATACGCAGTATTTT
CASSVSTGGPRTDTQYF
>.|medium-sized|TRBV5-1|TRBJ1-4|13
TGCGCCAGCAGCTTGGGGGGAAATGAAAAACTGTTTTTT
CASSLGGNEKLFF
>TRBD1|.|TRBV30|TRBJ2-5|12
TGTGCCTGGATGCCAGGGGGCGAGACCCAGTACTTC
CAWMPGGETQYF
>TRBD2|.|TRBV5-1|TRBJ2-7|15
TGCGCCAGCAGCTTGGAGGCTAGCGGTCCCTACGAGCAGTACTTC
CASSLEASGPYEQYF
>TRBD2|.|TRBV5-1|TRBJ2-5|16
TGCGCCAGCAGCTTTACTAGCGGGAGAAGGGGCGAGACCCAGTACTTC
CASSFTSGRRGETQYF
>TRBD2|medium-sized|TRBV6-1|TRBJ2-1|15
TGTGCCAGCAGACCCAGACTAGCGGATTTGAATGAGCAGTTCTTC
CASRPRLADLNEQFF